This T cell receptor (beta chain) derives from a study of Ad26.COV2.S vaccination and SARS-CoV-2 variants. Across the whole study: Donor was one of the participants in the Ad26.COV2.S arm of the COV1001 trial. Recipients of Ad26.COV2.S got it intramuscularly, once or twice 56 days apart.

The treatment was: 15 to 20 received Ad26.COV2.S at low or high dose, single or two shots; roughly five received placebo; per-sample allocation not given. Samples analyzed were those drawn on day 63 after the first vaccine or placebo injection. In Boston, an adult donor aged 18-55 years took part. Spike of the Wuhan-strain SARS-CoV-2 was expressed by an Ad26 vector, which formed the vaccine. The trim removed 4 bases at V and 1 base at J, leaving 12 bases unmatched. The CDR3 spans 18 residues. The germline V gene has CDR1 ENHRY and CDR2 SYGVKD. Some clones are missing from TCRdb's copy, which holds only in-frame ones; the method was immunoSEQ multiplex PCR. The sample lists some 500,000 clones; 75% to 90% were seen once.

This receptor was taken from a person between 18 and 60 years old who received the Ad26.COV2.S COVID-19 vaccine or a placebo. The sequenced sample was peripheral blood, obtained in a trial of Ad26.COV2.S vaccine versus placebo. The chain employs TRBV10-3 and TRBJ2-1; 8 bases are a match to TRBD2. The CDR3 protein is CAISGPLISGNSYNEQFF. CDR3 bases: TGTGCCATCAGTGGCCCCCTGATTAGCGGGAATTCCTACAATGAGCAGTTCTTC.